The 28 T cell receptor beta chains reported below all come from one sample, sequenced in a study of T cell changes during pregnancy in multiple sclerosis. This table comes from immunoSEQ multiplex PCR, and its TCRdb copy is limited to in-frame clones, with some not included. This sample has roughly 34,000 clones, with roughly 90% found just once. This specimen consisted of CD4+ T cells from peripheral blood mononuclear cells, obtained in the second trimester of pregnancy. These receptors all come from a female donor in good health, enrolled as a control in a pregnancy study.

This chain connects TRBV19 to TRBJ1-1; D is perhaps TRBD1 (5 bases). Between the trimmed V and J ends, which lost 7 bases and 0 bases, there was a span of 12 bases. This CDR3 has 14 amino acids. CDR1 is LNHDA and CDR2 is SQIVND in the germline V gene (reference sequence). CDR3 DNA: TGTGCCAGTAAAACGGGGGGGATGAACACTGAAGCTTTCTTT. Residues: CASKTGGMNTEAFF.

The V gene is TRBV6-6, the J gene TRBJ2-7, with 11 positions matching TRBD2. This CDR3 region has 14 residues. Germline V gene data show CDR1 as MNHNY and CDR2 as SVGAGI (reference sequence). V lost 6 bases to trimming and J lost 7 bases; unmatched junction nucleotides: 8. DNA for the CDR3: TGTGCCAGCAGCCCCACTAGCGGGAGTCGAGAGCAGTACTTC. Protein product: CASSPTSGSREQYF.

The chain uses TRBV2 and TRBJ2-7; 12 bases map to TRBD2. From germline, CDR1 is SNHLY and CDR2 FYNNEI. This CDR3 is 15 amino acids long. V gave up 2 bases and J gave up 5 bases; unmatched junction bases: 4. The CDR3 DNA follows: TGTGCCAGCAGTGAACGACTAGCGGGAGAGCACGAGCAGTACTTC. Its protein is CASSERLAGEHEQYF. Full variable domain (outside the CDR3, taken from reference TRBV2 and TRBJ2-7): EPEVTQTPSHQVTQMGQEVILRCVPISNHLYFYWYRQILGQKVEFLVSFYNNEISEKSEIFDDQFSVERPDGSNFTLKIRSTKLEDSAMYFCASSERLAGEHEQYFGPGTRLTVT.

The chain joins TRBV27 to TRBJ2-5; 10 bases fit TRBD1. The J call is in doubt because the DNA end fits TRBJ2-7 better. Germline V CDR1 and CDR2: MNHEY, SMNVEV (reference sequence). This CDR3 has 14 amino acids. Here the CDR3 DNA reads TGTGCCAGCAGCTGGAGACAGGGGGCTGACGAGCAGTACTTC. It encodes CASSWRQGADEQYF.

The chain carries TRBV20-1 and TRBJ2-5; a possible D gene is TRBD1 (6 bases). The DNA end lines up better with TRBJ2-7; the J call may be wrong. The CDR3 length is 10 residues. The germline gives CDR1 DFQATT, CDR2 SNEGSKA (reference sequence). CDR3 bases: TGCAGTCCGAGGGGGTACGAGCAGTACTTC. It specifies CSPRGYEQYF.

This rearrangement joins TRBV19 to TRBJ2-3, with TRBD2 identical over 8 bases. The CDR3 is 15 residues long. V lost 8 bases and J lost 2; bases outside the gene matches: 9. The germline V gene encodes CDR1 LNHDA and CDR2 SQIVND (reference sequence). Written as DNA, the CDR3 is TGTGCCAGTGGGACTGGCGGGGGGCACACAGATACGCAGTATTTT. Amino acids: CASGTGGGHTDTQYF.

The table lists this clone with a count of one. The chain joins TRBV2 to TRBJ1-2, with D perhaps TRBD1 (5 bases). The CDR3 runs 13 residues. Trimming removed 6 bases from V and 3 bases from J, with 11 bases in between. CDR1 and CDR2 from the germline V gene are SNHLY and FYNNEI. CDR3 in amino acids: CASRQDSDYGYTF. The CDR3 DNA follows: TGTGCCAGCAGACAGGATTCTGACTATGGCTACACCTTC.

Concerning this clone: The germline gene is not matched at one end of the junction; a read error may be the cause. CDR3 DNA sequence: TGTGCCAGCAGCTTAGATCGCAGGCGCTCCTTC. Its protein is CASSLDRRRSF. The V call is TRBV11-2, the J call TRBJ1-2; D uncertain. The CDR3 runs to 11 residues. Germline-derived CDR1 and CDR2 are SGHAT and FQNNGV.

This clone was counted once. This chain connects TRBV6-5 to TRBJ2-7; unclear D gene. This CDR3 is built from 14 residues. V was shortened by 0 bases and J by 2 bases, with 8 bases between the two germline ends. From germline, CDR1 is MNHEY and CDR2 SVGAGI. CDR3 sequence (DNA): TGTGCCAGCAGTTACTCGATTGCGACCTACGAGCAGTACTTC. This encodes CASSYSIATYEQYF.

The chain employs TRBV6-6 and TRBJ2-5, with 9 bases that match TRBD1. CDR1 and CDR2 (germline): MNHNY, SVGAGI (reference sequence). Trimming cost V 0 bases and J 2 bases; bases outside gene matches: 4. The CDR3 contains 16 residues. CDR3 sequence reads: CASSYSTGTGQETQYF. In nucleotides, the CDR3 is TGTGCCAGCAGTTACTCGACGGGGACAGGGCAAGAGACCCAGTACTTC.

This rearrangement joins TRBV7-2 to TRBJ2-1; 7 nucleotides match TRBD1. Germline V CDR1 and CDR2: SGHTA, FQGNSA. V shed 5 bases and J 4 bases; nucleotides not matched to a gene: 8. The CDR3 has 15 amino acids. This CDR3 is CASSRGRGWYNEQFF. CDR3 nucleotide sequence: TGTGCCAGCAGCAGGGGGCGTGGGTGGTACAATGAGCAGTTCTTC.

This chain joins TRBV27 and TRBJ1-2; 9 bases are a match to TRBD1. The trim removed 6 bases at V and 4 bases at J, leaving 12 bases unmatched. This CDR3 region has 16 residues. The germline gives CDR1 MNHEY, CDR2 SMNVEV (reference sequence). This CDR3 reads CASRLGTGPLIYGYTF. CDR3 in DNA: TGTGCCAGCAGACTCGGGACAGGGCCCCTCATCTATGGCTACACCTTC.

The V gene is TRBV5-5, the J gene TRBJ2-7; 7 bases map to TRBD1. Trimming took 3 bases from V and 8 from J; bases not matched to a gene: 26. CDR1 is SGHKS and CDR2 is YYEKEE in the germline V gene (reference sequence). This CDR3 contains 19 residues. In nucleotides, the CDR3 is TGTGCCAGCAGCTCCACCGGGACAGAGAGATCGGGCGGTGGTGCGAAGCAGTACTTC. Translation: CASSSTGTERSGGGAKQYF.

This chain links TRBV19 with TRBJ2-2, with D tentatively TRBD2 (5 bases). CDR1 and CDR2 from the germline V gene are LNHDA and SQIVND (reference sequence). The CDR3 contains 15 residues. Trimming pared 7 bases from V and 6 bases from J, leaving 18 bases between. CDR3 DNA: TGTGCCAGTACCCGAGAGGGTAGCGCAGCCGGGGAGCTGTTTTTT. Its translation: CASTREGSAAGELFF.

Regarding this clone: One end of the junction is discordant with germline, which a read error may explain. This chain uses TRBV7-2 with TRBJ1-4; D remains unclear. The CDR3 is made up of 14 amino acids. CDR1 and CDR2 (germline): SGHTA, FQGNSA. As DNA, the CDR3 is TGTGCCAGCAGTTTAGGTGGGCTTAATGAAAAACTGTTTTTT. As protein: CASSLGGLNEKLFF.

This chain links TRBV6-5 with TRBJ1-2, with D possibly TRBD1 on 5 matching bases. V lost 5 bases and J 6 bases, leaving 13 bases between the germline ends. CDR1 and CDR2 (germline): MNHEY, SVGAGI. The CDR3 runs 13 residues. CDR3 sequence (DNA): TGTGCCAGCAGTCCCCGGACAAGAAATGGCTACACCTTC. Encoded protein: CASSPRTRNGYTF.

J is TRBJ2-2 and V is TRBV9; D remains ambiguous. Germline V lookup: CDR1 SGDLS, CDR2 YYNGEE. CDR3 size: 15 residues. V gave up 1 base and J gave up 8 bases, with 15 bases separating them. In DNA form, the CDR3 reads TGTGCCAGCAGCGTAAACTCTTATCCGATGGGGGAGCTGTTTTTT. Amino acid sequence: CASSVNSYPMGELFF.

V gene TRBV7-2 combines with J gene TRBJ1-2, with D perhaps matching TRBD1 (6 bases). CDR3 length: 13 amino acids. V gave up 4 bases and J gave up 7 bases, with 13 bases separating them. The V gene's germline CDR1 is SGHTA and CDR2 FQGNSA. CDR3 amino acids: CASSSGGQGGYTF. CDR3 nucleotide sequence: TGTGCCAGCAGCTCCGGGGGGCAAGGTGGCTACACCTTC.

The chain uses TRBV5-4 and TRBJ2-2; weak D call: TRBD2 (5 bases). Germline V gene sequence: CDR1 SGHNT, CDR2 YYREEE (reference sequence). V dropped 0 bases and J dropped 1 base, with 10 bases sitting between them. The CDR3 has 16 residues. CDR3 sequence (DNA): TGTGCCAGCAGCTTGGGTGTCGGACTGAACACCGGGGAGCTGTTTTTT. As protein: CASSLGVGLNTGELFF.

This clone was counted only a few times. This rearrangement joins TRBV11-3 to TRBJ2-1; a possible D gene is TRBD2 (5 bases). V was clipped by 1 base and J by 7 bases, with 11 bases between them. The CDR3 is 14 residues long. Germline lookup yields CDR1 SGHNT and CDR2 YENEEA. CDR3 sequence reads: CASSLVTGKNEQFF. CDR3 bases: TGTGCCAGCAGCTTAGTCACGGGAAAGAATGAGCAGTTCTTC.

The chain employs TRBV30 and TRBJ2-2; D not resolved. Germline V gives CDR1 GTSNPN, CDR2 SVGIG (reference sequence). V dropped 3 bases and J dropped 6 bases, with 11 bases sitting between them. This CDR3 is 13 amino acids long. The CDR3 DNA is TGTGCCTGGAGGCACCTCTCAGCCGGGGAGCTGTTTTTT. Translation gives CAWRHLSAGELFF.

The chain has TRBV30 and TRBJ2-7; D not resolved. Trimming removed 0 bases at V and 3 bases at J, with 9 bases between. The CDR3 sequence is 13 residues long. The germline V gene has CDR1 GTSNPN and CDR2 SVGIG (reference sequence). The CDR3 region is CAWSVNRRYEQYF. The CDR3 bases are TGTGCCTGGAGTGTTAACAGACGCTACGAGCAGTACTTC.

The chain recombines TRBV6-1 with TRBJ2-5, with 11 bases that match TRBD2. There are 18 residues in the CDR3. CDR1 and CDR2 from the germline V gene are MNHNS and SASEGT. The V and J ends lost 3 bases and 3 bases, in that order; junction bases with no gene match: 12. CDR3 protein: CASSDPQEVTSGEETQYF. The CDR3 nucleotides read TGTGCCAGCAGTGACCCCCAAGAGGTGACTAGCGGGGAAGAGACCCAGTACTTC.

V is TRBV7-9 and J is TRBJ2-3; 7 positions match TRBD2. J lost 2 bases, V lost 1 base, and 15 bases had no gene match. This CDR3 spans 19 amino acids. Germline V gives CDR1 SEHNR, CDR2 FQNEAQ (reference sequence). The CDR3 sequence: CASSLGFVTGGRLTDTQYF. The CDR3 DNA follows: TGTGCCAGCAGCTTAGGGTTTGTAACGGGGGGTAGACTCACAGATACGCAGTATTTT.

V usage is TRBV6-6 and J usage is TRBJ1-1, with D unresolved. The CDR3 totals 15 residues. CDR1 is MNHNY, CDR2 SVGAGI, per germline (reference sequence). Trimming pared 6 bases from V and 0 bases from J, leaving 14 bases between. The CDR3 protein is CASSPAPHMNTEAFF. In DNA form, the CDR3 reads TGTGCCAGCAGCCCCGCTCCGCACATGAACACTGAAGCTTTCTTT.

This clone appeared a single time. CDR3 in DNA: TGTGCCTGGAGTCCACGACAGGGCCAGCAGTACTTC. Protein product: CAWSPRQGQQYF. The V and J genes are TRBV30 and TRBJ2-7; 7 nucleotides line up with TRBD1. The CDR3 spans 12 residues. Germline assignment: CDR1 GTSNPN and CDR2 SVGIG (reference sequence). V trimming: 2 bases; J trimming: 8 bases; junction bases outside the gene matches: 6.

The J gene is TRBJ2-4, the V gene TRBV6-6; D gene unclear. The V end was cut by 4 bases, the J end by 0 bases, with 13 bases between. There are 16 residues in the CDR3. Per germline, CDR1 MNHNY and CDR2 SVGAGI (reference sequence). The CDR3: CASSSTTFIAKNIQYF. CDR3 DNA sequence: TGTGCCAGCAGTTCCACGACTTTTATAGCCAAAAACATTCAGTACTTC.

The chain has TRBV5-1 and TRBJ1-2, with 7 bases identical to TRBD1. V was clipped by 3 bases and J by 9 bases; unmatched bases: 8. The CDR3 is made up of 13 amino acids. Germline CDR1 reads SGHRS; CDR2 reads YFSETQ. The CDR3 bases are TGCGCCAGCAGCTGGGGACAGCAGAGGAGCTACACCTTC. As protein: CASSWGQQRSYTF. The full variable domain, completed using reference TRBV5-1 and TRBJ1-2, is KAGVTQTPRYLIKTRGQQVTLSCSPISGHRSVSWYQQTPGQGLQFLFEYFSETQRNKGNFPGRFSGRQFSNSRSEMNVSTLELGDSALYLCASSWGQQRSYTFGSGTRLTVV.